The T cell receptor beta chain described here comes from a study of CXCR3-negative and CXCR3-positive naive CD8 T cells. Broader study findings: In CXCR3-positive naive cells, the TRB CDR3s were more hydrophobic than in CXCR3-negative naive cells. Naive subsets showed comparable surface CD5, and TCR interaction strength was also inferred from TRB CDR3 physicochemistry. High diversity, comparable across both naive subsets, contrasted with much lower diversity in memory CD8+ cells. CXCR3 expression dropped partially after cryopreservation, and most assays relied on fresh PBMCs. Memory, not naive, CXCR3-negative and CXCR3-positive cells differed in TRBV-TRBJ usage.

Each TRB cDNA library was prepared by 5' RACE (with UMI labels). TCRdb reprocessed the 5' RACE reads, with one entry per CDR3 protein and no DNA. Recorded here are approximately 6,100 distinct CDR3 sequences; the top ten clones represent 1.5% to 2%. Germline assignment: CDR1 SGHTA and CDR2 FQGNSA. The CDR3 is 15 amino acids. Notes on this clonotype: Its antigen is undetermined.

The gene calls are TRBV7-2 and TRBJ2-7; TCRdb's D gene call, TRBD2, goes unchecked for lack of DNA. Sample: naive CXCR3+ CD8+ T cells from blood. Subset indicated: CD45RO-CCR7+CD27+CD95- naive CD8+ T cells expressing CXCR3 (TNR3+). This clonotype was obtained from a human donor in good health. Some clones in this sample may be carry-over from other donors' samples. The CDR3 reads CASSLYGGPSYEQYF.